A selection of T cell receptor beta chains follows, all from one sample in a study of T-cell memory formation after mild COVID-19. TCRdb re-analysed the 5' RACE reads in MiXCR, keeping a single row per CDR3 protein. The sample has 200,000 to 300,000 distinct CDR3 sequences, 15% seen once. The source material was PBMCs or a T cell subset sorted from them (not recorded which). The receptors were gathered from an adult woman who had mild COVID-19 (a few samples of this study predate the infection). Cell type and time point are not known. The CDR3 runs from the conserved cysteine through the conserved F or W. Fields, in order: J gene, V gene, D gene, CDR3 length, clone size, CDR3 protein, CDR3 DNA. D genes are given only for firm matches. Expanded clones get a size class; other rows say once, few or many, or leave the size out.

>TRBJ2-7|TRBV29-1|TRBD1|12|-
CSGDRENGEQYF
TGCAGCGGTGACAGGGAGAATGGCGAGCAGTACTTC
>TRBJ1-3|TRBV12-3/TRBV12-4|-|14|-
CASSTLTSGNTIYF
TGTGCCAGCAGCACCCTAACCTCTGGAAACACCATATATTTT
>TRBJ2-2|TRBV7-3|TRBD2|17|few
CASSMGLAGGTTGELFF
TGTGCCAGCAGCATGGGACTAGCGGGAGGTACAACCGGGGAGCTGTTTTTT
>TRBJ2-3|TRBV18|-|12|-
CASSVPTDTQYF
TGTGCCAGCTCAGTACCAACAGATACGCAGTATTTT
>TRBJ2-7|TRBV6-2/TRBV6-3|TRBD2|14|-
CASNQAGGTYEQYF
TGTGCCAGCAATCAAGCGGGGGGGACCTACGAGCAGTACTTC
>TRBJ2-1|TRBV9|-|14|few
CASSSDSVYGEQFF
TGTGCCAGCAGCTCGGACTCGGTGTACGGTGAGCAGTTCTTC
>TRBJ1-5|TRBV29-1|-|12|few
CSVGEGSQPQHF
TGCAGCGTTGGAGAGGGGAGCCAGCCCCAGCATTTT
>TRBJ2-3|TRBV9|TRBD2|16|few
CASSVAPGGRADTQYF
TGTGCCAGCAGCGTAGCCCCCGGTGGGAGGGCAGATACGCAGTATTTT
>TRBJ2-3|TRBV5-6|-|14|-
CASSLYSYTDTQYF
TGTGCCAGCAGCTTGTACTCTTACACAGATACGCAGTATTTT
>TRBJ1-2|TRBV29-1|-|13|-
CSVERAGSYGYTF
TGCAGCGTTGAAAGGGCAGGGTCATATGGCTACACCTTC
>TRBJ2-1|TRBV4-3|-|17|few
CASSQDIYGAEYNEQFF
TGCGCCAGCAGCCAAGATATCTACGGAGCGGAATACAATGAGCAGTTCTTC
>TRBJ2-1|TRBV29-1|TRBD2|15|few
CSVIRASGSLNEQFF
TGCAGCGTTATACGGGCTAGCGGGAGTTTAAATGAGCAGTTCTTC
>TRBJ2-1|TRBV12-3/TRBV12-4|TRBD1|15|few
CASSLSGGGGNEQFF
TGTGCCAGCAGTTTGTCAGGGGGCGGTGGCAATGAGCAGTTCTTC
>TRBJ2-2|TRBV5-6|-|16|few
CASSFTTGRQVGELFF
TGTGCCAGCAGTTTTACTACGGGGCGGCAGGTCGGGGAGCTGTTTTTT
>TRBJ1-1|TRBV4-1|-|14|few
CASSQDGRGTEAFF
TGCGCCAGCAGCCAAGATGGGCGGGGGACTGAAGCTTTCTTT
>TRBJ2-3|TRBV7-2|TRBD2|16|many
CASSLGTSGSTDTQYF
TGTGCCAGCAGCTTAGGGACTAGCGGGAGCACAGATACGCAGTATTTT
>TRBJ2-5|TRBV12-3/TRBV12-4|TRBD1|17|few
CASSFTGTGGRQETQYF
TGTGCCAGCAGTTTTACCGGGACAGGGGGTCGACAAGAGACCCAGTACTTC
>TRBJ2-3|TRBV12-3/TRBV12-4|-|15|many
CASSGGRGGTDTQYF
TGTGCCAGCTCGGGGGGCAGGGGGGGCACAGATACGCAGTATTTT
>TRBJ2-3|TRBV7-8|TRBD2|15|-
CASSYPGLAADTQYF
TGTGCCAGCAGCTACCCGGGACTAGCCGCAGATACGCAGTATTTT
>TRBJ2-5|TRBV7-3|-|13|-
CASSPRTQETQYF
TGTGCCAGCAGCCCGAGGACCCAAGAGACCCAGTACTTC
>TRBJ2-6|TRBV9|-|16|many
CASSVEVNSGANVLTF
TGTGCCAGCAGCGTAGAGGTCAACTCTGGGGCCAACGTCCTGACTTTC
>TRBJ2-1|TRBV7-6|-|13|-
CASSFDRSNEQFF
TGTGCCAGCAGCTTTGACAGGTCCAATGAGCAGTTCTTC
>TRBJ1-5|TRBV5-1|-|15|few
CASSLEAGDLQPQHF
TGCGCCAGCAGCCTTGAGGCCGGGGATCTTCAGCCCCAGCATTTT
>TRBJ2-7|TRBV12-3/TRBV12-4|-|12|many
CASSSGPYEQYF
TGTGCCAGCAGCTCCGGCCCATACGAGCAGTACTTC
>TRBJ1-2|TRBV3-1|TRBD1|15|few
CASSQESQGSYGYTF
TGTGCCAGCAGCCAAGAATCACAGGGGAGCTATGGCTACACCTTC
>TRBJ1-1|TRBV7-9|-|15|few
CASSLGSVGDTEAFF
TGTGCCAGCAGCTTAGGCTCTGTTGGGGACACTGAAGCTTTCTTT
>TRBJ2-3|TRBV12-3/TRBV12-4|-|15|-
CASSLPLTSINTQYF
TGTGCCAGCAGTTTACCGCTAACTAGCATAAATACGCAGTATTTT
>TRBJ2-3|TRBV5-4|TRBD1|14|-
CASRRDRGTDTQYF
TGTGCCAGCAGACGGGACAGGGGCACAGATACGCAGTATTTT
>TRBJ2-2|TRBV7-8|-|14|few
CASRVTGNTGELFF
TGTGCCAGCAGGGTGACAGGGAACACCGGGGAGCTGTTTTTT
>TRBJ2-2|TRBV12-3/TRBV12-4|-|17|many
CASTDPPPQGLIGELFF
TGTGCCAGCACCGATCCTCCCCCACAGGGTCTGATCGGGGAGCTGTTTTTT
>TRBJ2-7|TRBV12-3/TRBV12-4|-|14|-
CASSFRTETYEQYF
TGTGCCAGCAGCTTTCGGACAGAAACCTACGAGCAGTACTTC
>TRBJ1-1|TRBV29-1|TRBD1|15|-
CSLPKGTGGRNEAFF
TGCAGCCTCCCTAAGGGGACAGGGGGCAGGAATGAAGCTTTCTTT
>TRBJ2-1|TRBV12-3/TRBV12-4|TRBD2|16|few
CASTPRAGKVYNEQFF
TGTGCCAGCACTCCGAGAGCGGGGAAAGTTTACAATGAGCAGTTCTTC
>TRBJ2-7|TRBV5-6|-|15|few
CASSFTRYQGYEQYF
TGTGCCAGCAGCTTTACGAGATATCAGGGTTACGAGCAGTACTTC
>TRBJ1-2|TRBV6-2/TRBV6-3|TRBD1|16|-
CASSEARDSFNYGYTF
TGTGCCAGCAGTGAAGCTCGGGACAGCTTTAACTATGGCTACACCTTC
>TRBJ2-3|TRBV6-5|-|13|many
CASRETGADTQYF
TGTGCCAGCAGGGAAACCGGGGCAGATACGCAGTATTTT
>TRBJ2-3|TRBV5-4|-|15|few
CASSLPRRPTDTQYF
TGTGCCAGCAGCTTGCCTAGGCGGCCCACAGATACGCAGTATTTT
>TRBJ2-7|TRBV18|-|15|-
CASSPPSGSLGGQYF
TGTGCCAGCTCACCACCGTCCGGGAGCTTGGGGGGGCAGTACTTC
>TRBJ1-4|TRBV4-1|-|15|-
CASSQVWGTNEKLFF
TGCGCCAGCAGCCAAGTCTGGGGCACCAATGAAAAACTGTTTTTT
>TRBJ1-2|TRBV12-3/TRBV12-4|-|15|few
CASSLGGARGYGYTF
TGTGCCAGCAGTTTAGGGGGGGCGCGGGGCTATGGCTACACCTTC
>TRBJ2-2|TRBV20-1|-|16|few
CSAASEEGLNTGELFF
TGCAGTGCTGCAAGCGAGGAGGGGCTGAACACCGGGGAGCTGTTTTTT
>TRBJ2-3|TRBV12-3/TRBV12-4|TRBD2|15|few
CASTLGLARADTQYF
TGTGCCAGCACCCTAGGACTAGCGAGGGCAGATACGCAGTATTTT
>TRBJ2-7|TRBV12-3/TRBV12-4|-|14|few
CASSSDRRFHEQYF
TGTGCCAGCAGTTCAGACAGGAGGTTCCACGAGCAGTACTTC
>TRBJ1-1|TRBV5-1|-|15|-
CASSFIGVVNTEAFF
TGCGCCAGCAGCTTTATCGGGGTCGTGAACACTGAAGCTTTCTTT
>TRBJ1-2|TRBV4-2|TRBD1|15|few
CASSQTTGSNYGYTF
TGTGCCAGCAGCCAAACGACAGGGTCTAACTATGGCTACACCTTC
>TRBJ2-7|TRBV7-8|TRBD2|16|few
CASSFEKRGSSYEQYF
TGTGCCAGCAGCTTCGAAAAGCGGGGGTCCTCCTACGAGCAGTACTTC
>TRBJ1-5|TRBV20-1|-|16|few
CSARDRGRLSNQPQHF
TGCAGTGCTAGAGATCGAGGCCGCTTGAGCAATCAGCCCCAGCATTTT
>TRBJ1-1|TRBV5-1|-|16|few
CASSPGNSYMNTEAFF
TGCGCCAGCAGCCCCGGAAATTCCTACATGAACACTGAAGCTTTCTTT
>TRBJ2-7|TRBV9|TRBD2|15|many
CASSVRDYGTYEQYF
TGTGCCAGCAGCGTAAGGGACTACGGTACCTACGAGCAGTACTTC
>TRBJ2-1|TRBV7-9|TRBD2|15|-
CASSPLAGVDNEQFF
TGTGCCAGCAGCCCACTAGCGGGAGTAGACAATGAGCAGTTCTTC
>TRBJ2-1|TRBV7-2|TRBD2|21|-
CASSSPTDGLAGGSSYNEQFF
TGTGCCAGCAGCTCCCCGACCGACGGACTAGCGGGAGGCTCCTCCTACAATGAGCAGTTCTTC
>TRBJ2-6|TRBV5-1|-|15|many
CASSLQGSGANVLTF
TGCGCCAGCAGCTTGCAGGGGTCCGGGGCCAACGTCCTGACTTTC
>TRBJ1-2|TRBV5-1|-|14|-
CASSLDGLQWGYTF
TGCGCCAGCAGCTTGGACGGGTTACAGTGGGGCTACACCTTC
>TRBJ2-7|TRBV7-7|-|16|-
CASSLVRQHSSYEQYF
TGTGCCAGCAGCTTAGTGAGACAGCATAGCTCCTACGAGCAGTACTTC
>TRBJ2-1|TRBV9|-|15|-
CASSVGLLTGYEQFF
TGTGCCAGCAGCGTCGGACTGTTGACAGGCTATGAGCAGTTCTTC
>TRBJ1-1|TRBV5-5|-|16|few
CASSKTPYPASTEAFF
TGTGCCAGCAGCAAAACACCCTATCCAGCTAGCACTGAAGCTTTCTTT
>TRBJ2-1|TRBV7-3|TRBD2|17|few
CASSSLASGGAYNEQFF
TGTGCCAGCAGCTCCCTCGCTAGCGGGGGGGCTTACAATGAGCAGTTCTTC
>TRBJ2-2|TRBV7-6|TRBD2|17|-
CASSLAGTSGYTGELFF
TGTGCCAGCAGCTTAGCCGGGACTAGCGGATACACCGGGGAGCTGTTTTTT
>TRBJ1-1|TRBV5-1|-|13|-
CASSLGVATGAFF
TGCGCCAGCAGCTTGGGTGTGGCTACGGGGGCTTTCTTT
>TRBJ2-1|TRBV4-3|TRBD2|15|-
CASSQAGRNYNEQFF
TGCGCCAGCAGCCAGGCCGGGAGGAACTACAATGAGCAGTTCTTC